The 6 T cell receptor beta chains presented below share a single source sample, sequenced in a study of T-cell reconstitution after alpha-beta-depleted transplantation in children. Preparation of the TCRbeta library used unique molecular identifiers. From the PCR reads, TCRdb called clonotypes with MiXCR, one entry per CDR3 protein. The sample holds around 480,000 distinct CDR3 sequences, 30% to 35% seen once. The source was PBMCs from the stem cell graft donor, collected from the stem cell graft. The receptors originated from a human donor who donated a stem cell graft to a child with aplastic anemia.

This clonotype was seen more than once but under ten times. The chain couples TRBV18 to TRBJ1-1; no firm D call. Trimming stripped 0 bases from V and 2 bases from J, with 10 bases between. This CDR3 is 15 amino acids long. Germline V CDR1 and CDR2: KGHSH, LQKENI. The CDR3 coding sequence is TGTGCCAGCTCACCACCGTCTCTGCGAAACACTGAAGCTTTCTTT. As protein: CASSPPSLRNTEAFF.

The rearrangement uses TRBV19 and TRBJ2-7; the match to TRBD1 covers 9 bases. The germline CDR1 and CDR2 sequences are LNHDA and SQIVND (reference sequence). The CDR3 runs 14 residues. The ends lost 6 bases at V and 9 bases at J; junction bases unmatched: 12. The CDR3 reads CASSRDRARIGQYV. In DNA, the CDR3 is TGTGCCAGTAGCCGGGACAGGGCCCGCATCGGGCAGTACGTC.

This clonotype was seen a handful of times. The V and J genes are TRBV11-3 and TRBJ1-2, with a tentative D call TRBD1 (5 bases). The CDR3 is made up of 14 amino acids. V was pared by 5 bases and J by 6 bases, with 16 bases between. Looked up from germline, CDR1 is SGHNT and CDR2 is YENEEA. Written as DNA, the CDR3 is TGTGCCAGCAGCCCAACCCTGACAGTGGATGGCTACACCTTC. Its translation: CASSPTLTVDGYTF.

The chain employs TRBV9 and TRBJ2-1, with 9 nucleotides matching TRBD2. In germline, CDR1 is SGDLS, CDR2 YYNGEE. Germline trimming cut 0 bases from V and 10 bases from J; bases unmatched to any gene: 17. The CDR3 runs 18 residues. The CDR3, as DNA: TGTGCCAGCAGCGTAGGTTTAGTGGGGCCGGGACTAGCCTGGGAGCAGTTCTTC. Amino acid sequence: CASSVGLVGPGLAWEQFF.

This clonotype was counted between two and nine times. This chain joins TRBV10-3 and TRBJ1-1; D possibly corresponds to TRBD1 (6 bases). The CDR3 has 16 amino acids. The germline V gene has CDR1 ENHRY and CDR2 SYGVKD. The V end lost 6 bases, the J end lost 3 bases, and 20 bases lay between the germline ends. The DNA of the CDR3 is TGTGCCATCAGGGGGGGGGCCCTCCTTGAACACACTGAAGCTTTCTTT. Translation: CAIRGGALLEHTEAFF.

Here the CDR3 reads CASSNSGRAVSNEQFF. For the CDR3, the DNA is TGTGCCAGCAGTAATAGCGGGAGGGCCGTTAGCAATGAGCAGTTCTTC. V and J are TRBV6-1 and TRBJ2-1, with 11 positions matching TRBD2. The CDR3 totals 16 residues. CDR1 is MNHNS, CDR2 SASEGT, per germline. V was clipped by 5 bases and J by 6 bases; unmatched bases: 9.